The 27 T cell receptor beta chains below all came from one sample that was sequenced in a study of cytomegalovirus exposure and HLA in healthy donors. The data were produced by immunoSEQ multiplex PCR, yet TCRdb's version contains in-frame clones alone and is incomplete. The top ten clones hold approximately 2% of a sample with approximately 150,000 clones, around four fifths of them seen once. The sample was PBMCs. The source is a man younger than 45 in good health and CMV-seropositive.

V is TRBV11-3 and J is TRBJ2-2, with D unclear. From germline, CDR1 is SGHNT and CDR2 YENEEA. Trimming left V 6 bases short and J 5 bases short, with 4 bases between. There are 11 residues in the CDR3. The CDR3 DNA reads as TGTGCCAGCAGAGCGACCGGGGAGCTGTTTTTT. Translated: CASRATGELFF.

V is TRBV21-1 and J is TRBJ2-3; the D call TRBD1 from the table was never checked on the DNA. TRBV21-1 is noted as a pseudogene. The CDR3 consists of 14 residues. The CDR3 sequence: CASSKEAGGDTQYF. The CDR3 DNA is TGTGCCAGCAGCAAAGAGGCAGGGGGCGATACGCAGTATTTT.

The chain links TRBV7-2 to TRBJ1-4; 7 nucleotides line up with TRBD1. J gave up 8 bases and V 5 bases, and 11 bases lay outside the gene matches. This CDR3 is built from 15 residues. Germline lookup yields CDR1 SGHTA and CDR2 FQGNSA. DNA for the CDR3: TGTGCCAGCAGCGCCCGACAGGGCGGGGGGGAAAAACTGTTTTTT. Translation: CASSARQGGGEKLFF.

The J gene is TRBJ2-1, the V gene TRBV7-8, with D maybe TRBD1 (6 bases). Trimming removed 1 base from V and 6 bases from J, with 16 bases in between. The germline gives CDR1 SGHVS, CDR2 FQNEAQ. The CDR3 sequence is 16 residues long. The CDR3 sequence is CASSLGGHTGSNEQFF. CDR3 bases: TGTGCCAGCAGCTTAGGGGGGCATACAGGGAGCAATGAGCAGTTCTTC.

This rearrangement joins TRBV9 to TRBJ2-1, with 11 nucleotides matching TRBD2. V lost 3 bases, J lost 3 bases, and 5 bases stayed unmatched. CDR1 and CDR2 from the germline V gene are SGDLS and YYNGEE. The length of the CDR3 is 16 residues. DNA for the CDR3: TGTGCCAGCAGCGCCCTAGCGGGGGGCGTCTACAATGAGCAGTTCTTC. Translating it yields CASSALAGGVYNEQFF.

The genes are TRBV10-2 and TRBJ2-1, with 9 bases that match TRBD2. The CDR3 runs to 16 residues. Germline CDR1 reads WSHSY; CDR2 reads SAAADI. Trimming at V came to 1 base and at J to 0 bases, leaving 1 base not matched to a gene. This CDR3 reads CASSELAGVSYNEQFF. CDR3 coding DNA: TGCGCCAGCAGTGAGTTAGCGGGGGTCTCCTACAATGAGCAGTTCTTC.

The chain couples TRBV7-6 to TRBJ1-2; D might be TRBD1 (5 bases). This CDR3 comprises 14 residues. Trimming took 1 base from V and 9 from J, leaving 15 bases between them. Germline assignment: CDR1 SGHVS and CDR2 FNYEAQ. The CDR3 loop reads CASSLGSQGYSYTF. In DNA form, the CDR3 reads TGTGCCAGCAGCTTAGGGTCTCAGGGTTATAGCTACACCTTC.

The J gene is TRBJ1-5, the V gene TRBV23-1; D remains unclear. TRBV23-1 counts as an open reading frame of uncertain function. This CDR3 is 15 amino acids long. V was trimmed by 3 bases and J by 2 bases, leaving 11 bases between them. For the CDR3, the DNA is TGCGCCAGCAGTCACCCCGGGATGGGCAATCAGCCCCAGCATTTT. It codes for CASSHPGMGNQPQHF.

This CDR3 reads CASGRDRNYEQYF. CDR3 coding DNA: TGTGCCAGCGGCCGGGACAGGAACTACGAGCAGTACTTC. This chain connects TRBV7-9 to TRBJ2-7, with 8 bases that match TRBD1. Germline V gene sequence: CDR1 SEHNR, CDR2 FQNEAQ (reference sequence). V lost 8 bases, J lost 3 bases, and 6 bases stayed unmatched. The CDR3 is 13 residues long.

This clone was seen a few times. V usage is TRBV29-1 and J usage is TRBJ1-6; the match to TRBD1 covers 9 bases. V lost 7 bases to trimming and J lost 9 bases; unmatched junction nucleotides: 7. Germline lookup yields CDR1 SQVTM and CDR2 ANQGSEA. The CDR3 loop spans 13 amino acids. As DNA, the CDR3 is TGCAGCGCCGACCCGGACAGGGGTTCACCCCTCCACTTT. Protein: CSADPDRGSPLHF.

This clone has a single count. The chain combines TRBV7-8 with TRBJ2-1; perhaps TRBD1 as D (7 bases). The CDR3 has 15 residues. Germline CDR1 and CDR2: SGHVS and FQNEAQ. V lost 2 bases and J 9 bases, leaving 17 bases between the germline ends. The CDR3 region has the DNA TGTGCCAGCAGCTTACCGGGGGCTCAGGGGGGTGAGCAGTTCTTC. It is translated as CASSLPGAQGGEQFF.

This chain uses TRBV6-5 with TRBJ1-2, with 7 bases lining up with TRBD1. The CDR3 is 14 residues long. The V gene end was trimmed by 6 bases and the J gene end by 1 base; junction bases not matched to a gene: 5. Germline V gene data show CDR1 as MNHEY and CDR2 as SVGAGI. DNA of the CDR3: TGTGCCAGCAGCCATTGGGACAGTAACTATGGCTACACCTTC. Its protein is CASSHWDSNYGYTF.

The CDR3 region has the DNA TGCGCCAGCAGCCAGGCCATGGGGGGGAACACTGAAGCTTTCTTT. Amino acids: CASSQAMGGNTEAFF. This chain uses TRBV4-1 with TRBJ1-1; weak D call: TRBD1 (5 bases). The CDR3 has 15 amino acids. CDR1 and CDR2 (germline): MGHRA, YSYEKL. V lost 3 bases and J lost 1, with 12 bases in between.

CDR3 nucleotide sequence: TGCGCCAGCAGCCAAGCCAGGGGTCCCTACGAGCAGTACTTC. It yields the protein CASSQARGPYEQYF. The chain combines TRBV4-3 with TRBJ2-7; possible D gene TRBD1, 6 bases. Trimming took off 1 base at V and 2 bases at J, with 9 bases between the two ends. This CDR3 has 14 residues. Germline CDR1 is LGHNA and CDR2 is YSLEER.

V gene TRBV11-2 combines with J gene TRBJ2-1; D is perhaps TRBD1 (5 bases). The V and J ends lost 3 bases and 6 bases respectively, with 15 bases between them. In germline, CDR1 is SGHAT, CDR2 FQNNGV. The CDR3 totals 15 residues. The CDR3, as DNA: TGTGCCAGCAGCTTCCGATACAGGTTTGGCAATGAGCAGTTCTTC. Protein product: CASSFRYRFGNEQFF.

This chain uses TRBV5-1 with TRBJ2-1, with 12 bases lining up with TRBD2. J was trimmed by 9 bases and V by 0 bases; bases with no gene match: 7. The germline gives CDR1 SGHRS, CDR2 YFSETQ. This CDR3 contains 16 residues. DNA of the CDR3: TGCGCCAGCAGCTTGGTGCCTAGCGGGGGGGCAAGTGAGCAGTTCTTC. It is translated as CASSLVPSGGASEQFF.

V is TRBV4-3 and J is TRBJ2-1; the match to TRBD1 covers 7 bases. The CDR3 totals 17 residues. Germline CDR1 reads LGHNA; CDR2 reads YSLEER. V gave up 0 bases and J gave up 1 base; unmatched junction bases: 6. As DNA, the CDR3 is TGCGCCAGCAGCCAAGACGGGCAGGGGGTATCCTACAATGAGCAGTTCTTC. Protein product: CASSQDGQGVSYNEQFF.

The genes are TRBV7-9 and TRBJ1-5; D may be TRBD1 (6 bases). Germline CDR1 reads SEHNR; CDR2 reads FQNEAQ (reference sequence). CDR3 length equals 13 residues. Trimming removed 4 bases from V and 7 bases from J, with 11 bases in between. CDR3 in DNA: TGTGCCAGCAGCTCCGAAGGGGGACAGCCCCAGCATTTT. Translation: CASSSEGGQPQHF.

The V call is TRBV30, the J call TRBJ2-5, with 7 bases identical to TRBD2. This CDR3 has 13 amino acids. Germline V gives CDR1 GTSNPN, CDR2 SVGIG (reference sequence). V shed 0 bases and J 6 bases; nucleotides not matched to a gene: 4. In DNA form, the CDR3 reads TGTGCCTGGAGTGTCCGGGGGGTACAGACCCAGTACTTC. The encoded protein is CAWSVRGVQTQYF.

This clone showed up just once. Written as DNA, the CDR3 is TGTGCCAGCAGCCAGCGCCCCGGACTGGGAAGGGAGGAGCTGTTTTTT. It specifies CASSQRPGLGREELFF. The rearrangement joins TRBV4-2 to TRBJ2-2; TRBD2 might be the D (5 bases). The V end lost 3 bases, the J end lost 10 bases, and 21 bases lay between the germline ends. This CDR3 has 16 residues. CDR1 and CDR2 from the germline V gene are LGHNA and YNFKEQ.

The V and J genes are TRBV7-9 and TRBJ2-3; D not resolved. Trimming pared 5 bases from V and 4 bases from J, leaving 16 bases between. CDR3 length equals 15 residues. Looked up from germline, CDR1 is SEHNR and CDR2 is FQNEAQ (reference sequence). The CDR3 sequence: CASSLARVSADTQYF. Written as DNA, the CDR3 is TGTGCCAGCAGCCTGGCCCGCGTAAGCGCAGATACGCAGTATTTT.

The chain uses TRBV5-1 and TRBJ2-7, with D perhaps TRBD2 (6 bases). Looked up from germline, CDR1 is SGHRS and CDR2 is YFSETQ. V was cut by 3 bases and J by 4 bases, with 17 bases left in between. The CDR3 totals 15 residues. The CDR3 sequence is CASSSMGLPEYEQYF. The CDR3 DNA sequence: TGCGCCAGCAGCTCCATGGGACTGCCAGAGTACGAGCAGTACTTC.

The V gene is TRBV4-2, the J gene TRBJ2-3, with TRBD2 matching 14 bases. The CDR3 runs to 16 residues. Germline V CDR1 and CDR2: LGHNA, YNFKEQ. Trimming cost V 3 bases and J 5 bases; bases outside gene matches: 4. CDR3 protein: CASSQMTSGGVDTQYF. The CDR3 DNA reads as TGTGCCAGCAGCCAGATGACTAGCGGGGGGGTAGATACGCAGTATTTT.

This chain uses TRBV2 with TRBJ2-2; 8 nucleotides line up with TRBD1. The CDR3 spans 14 residues. The J segment lost 5 bases and the V segment lost 10 bases, leaving 9 bases of the junction unmatched. Looked up from germline, CDR1 is SNHLY and CDR2 is FYNNEI. The CDR3 sequence: CAIATGEATGELFF. The CDR3 nucleotides are TGTGCCATCGCGACAGGGGAGGCGACCGGGGAGCTGTTTTTT.

The chain is built from TRBV5-1 and TRBJ2-7, with D hard to call. CDR1 is SGHRS, CDR2 YFSETQ, per germline. The V end lost 5 bases, the J end lost 1 base, and 10 bases lay between the germline ends. The CDR3 is 13 amino acids. The CDR3 is CASRNSQSYEQYF. The DNA of the CDR3 is TGCGCCAGCAGAAACAGTCAGTCCTACGAGCAGTACTTC.

V and J are TRBV2 and TRBJ2-1; 10 bases agree with TRBD1. Germline V gene sequence: CDR1 SNHLY, CDR2 FYNNEI. The CDR3 length is 15 residues. Losses at the gene ends were 0 bases for V and 7 bases for J; bases not matched to a gene: 3. In DNA form, the CDR3 reads TGTGCCAGCAGTGAAGCGGGGACAGGGGCAAATGAGCAGTTCTTC. Residues: CASSEAGTGANEQFF.

The chain recombines TRBV19 with TRBJ2-7, with 9 positions matching TRBD2. Germline lookup yields CDR1 LNHDA and CDR2 SQIVND (reference sequence). V shed 5 bases and J 1 base; nucleotides not matched to a gene: 3. CDR3 length equals 14 residues. The CDR3 bases are TGTGCCAGTAGTCGGCTAGCGGGGTCCTACGAGCAGTACTTC. It specifies CASSRLAGSYEQYF.